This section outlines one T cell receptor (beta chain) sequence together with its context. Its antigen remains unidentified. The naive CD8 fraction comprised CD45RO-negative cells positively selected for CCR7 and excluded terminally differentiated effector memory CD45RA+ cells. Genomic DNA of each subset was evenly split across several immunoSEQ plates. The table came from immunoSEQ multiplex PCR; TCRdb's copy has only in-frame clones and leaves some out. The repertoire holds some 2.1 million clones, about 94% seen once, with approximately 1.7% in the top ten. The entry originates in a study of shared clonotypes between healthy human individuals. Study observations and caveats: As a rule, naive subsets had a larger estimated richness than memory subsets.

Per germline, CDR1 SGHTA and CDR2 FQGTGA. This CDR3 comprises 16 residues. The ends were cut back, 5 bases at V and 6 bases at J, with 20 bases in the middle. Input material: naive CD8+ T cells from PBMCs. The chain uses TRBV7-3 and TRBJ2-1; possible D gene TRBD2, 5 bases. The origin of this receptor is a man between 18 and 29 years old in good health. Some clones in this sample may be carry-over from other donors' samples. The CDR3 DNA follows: TGTGCCAGCAGCCCCCACCCCACTAGGTTCGGCAATGAGCAGTTCTTC. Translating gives CASSPHPTRFGNEQFF.